The TCR beta chain under discussion was sequenced for a study of Ad26.COV2.S vaccination and SARS-CoV-2 variants. Background on the study: Doses of Ad26.COV2.S were injected into muscle once or twice, 56 days apart.

The treatment here: over 15 received Ad26.COV2.S at low or high dose, single or two shots; 5 received placebo; per-sample allocation not given. Specimen acquisition occurred on day 63 following the initial vaccine or placebo injection. Vaccination used an Ad26 vector expressing Wuhan-strain SARS-CoV-2 spike. V lost 5 bases and J lost 6, with 11 bases in between. Per the germline V gene, CDR1 is MNHEY and CDR2 is SVGAGI. This CDR3 has 12 residues. Produced via immunoSEQ multiplex PCR; TCRdb's table is partial and in-frame only. The profile covers about 320,000 clones, with around four fifths appearing a single time and 2.1% taken by the ten largest.

The chain is built from TRBV6-5 and TRBJ2-7; D unclear. Sequenced material: peripheral blood, taken in a trial of Ad26.COV2.S vaccine versus placebo. The clonotype originates from a person aged 18-60 years who received the Ad26.COV2.S COVID-19 vaccine or a placebo. The CDR3 nucleotides are TGTGCCAGCAGTAAGAATGGTGCCGAGCAGTACTTC. Translation: CASSKNGAEQYF.